Below, 4 T cell receptor beta chains from the same sample are listed, as sequenced in a study of shared clonotypes between healthy human individuals. Naive CD8 cells lacked CD45RO, underwent positive selection for CCR7 and left out terminally differentiated effector memory CD45RA+ cells. Assay used: immunoSEQ multiplex PCR; TCRdb lists only in-frame clones, some missing. The sample shows a few million clones, roughly 95% of them seen only once. Sequences were obtained from naive CD8+ T cells from PBMCs. The source is a man aged 18 to 30 in good health. Some clones in this sample may be carry-over from other donors' samples.

The table lists this clone with a count of one. This sequence joins TRBV7-9 and TRBJ2-7, with TRBD1 matching 8 bases. The CDR3 runs to 15 residues. Trimming cost V 1 base and J 3 bases; bases outside gene matches: 5. In germline, CDR1 is SEHNR, CDR2 FQNEAQ (reference sequence). The CDR3 region has the DNA TGTGCCAGCAGCTTAGGAGGACAGGGACTCTACGAGCAGTACTTC. Its protein product is CASSLGGQGLYEQYF.

This clone showed up just a few times. The chain has TRBV12-5 and TRBJ1-1; D gene unclear. This CDR3 is 15 amino acids long. Germline CDR1 LGHNT, CDR2 FRNRAP. With 1 base removed from V and 4 bases from J, the gap between germline ends came to 13 bases. CDR3: CASGLALFPGTEAFF. CDR3 nucleotides: TGTGCTAGTGGTTTGGCCCTTTTCCCAGGCACTGAAGCTTTCTTT.

The chain couples TRBV27 to TRBJ2-7, with D possibly TRBD2 on 5 matching bases. V gave up 5 bases and J gave up 7 bases, with 15 bases separating them. CDR1 is MNHEY, CDR2 SMNVEV, per germline (reference sequence). The CDR3 sequence is 13 residues long. The CDR3 reads CASSPSGFSEQYF. The CDR3, as DNA: TGTGCCAGCAGTCCCTCGGGGTTCTCGGAGCAGTACTTC.

The gene calls are TRBV5-6 and TRBJ2-1; TRBD1 is a possible D gene (5 bases). The germline CDR1 and CDR2 sequences are SGHDT and YYEEEE. The CDR3 consists of 13 residues. Trimming left V 0 bases short and J 9 bases short, with 10 bases between. The CDR3 reads CASSLVQDVEQFF. The DNA for the CDR3 is TGTGCCAGCAGCTTGGTACAGGATGTTGAGCAGTTCTTC.